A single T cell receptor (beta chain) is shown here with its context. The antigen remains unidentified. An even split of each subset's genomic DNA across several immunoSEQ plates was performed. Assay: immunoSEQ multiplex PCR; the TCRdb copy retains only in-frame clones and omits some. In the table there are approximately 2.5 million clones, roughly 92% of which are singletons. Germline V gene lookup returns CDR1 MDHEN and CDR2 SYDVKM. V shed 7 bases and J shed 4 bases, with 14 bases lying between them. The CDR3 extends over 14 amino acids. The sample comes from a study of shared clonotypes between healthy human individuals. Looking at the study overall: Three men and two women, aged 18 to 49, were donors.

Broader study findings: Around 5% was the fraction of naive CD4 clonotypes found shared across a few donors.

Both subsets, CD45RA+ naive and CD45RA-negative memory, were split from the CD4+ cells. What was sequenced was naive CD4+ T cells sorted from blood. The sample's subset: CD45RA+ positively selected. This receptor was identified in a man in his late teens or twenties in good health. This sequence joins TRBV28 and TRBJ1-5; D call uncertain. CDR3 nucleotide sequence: TGTGCCAGCACCCGGACCCGGGGAAATCAGCCCCAGCATTTT. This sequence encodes CASTRTRGNQPQHF.